This TCR beta chain was recorded in a study of Graves' ophthalmopathy and Graves' hyperthyroidism. Amplification targeted the TCR beta CDR3 regions, with RNA transcripts as the source material. RT-PCR in the first round used HTBI primers; a second-round multiplex PCR followed. TCRdb passed the multiplex PCR reads through MiXCR, listing each CDR3 protein once. The repertoire holds about 550,000 distinct CDR3 sequences, with about two fifths as singletons. V shed 2 bases, J shed 6 bases, and the junction held 6 bases outside the gene matches. The CDR3 extends over 14 amino acids. Germline V lookup: CDR1 SGHAT, CDR2 FQNNGV. Clinical symptoms, serum thyroxine, TRAb, thyroid ultrasound and orbital computed tomography determined diagnosis.

The chain recombines TRBV11-2 with TRBJ2-7; 8 bases match TRBD2. This clonotype was obtained from an adult man with Graves' hyperthyroidism. Sequencing was done on a sample of peripheral blood or thyroid tissue (not recorded which). CDR3 region: CASSLRGGYPEQYF. The CDR3 DNA sequence: TGTGCCAGCAGCTTACGCGGGGGGTACCCCGAGCAGTACTTC.